The 23 T cell receptor beta chains presented below share a single source sample, sequenced in a study of sequential checkpoint blockade in melanoma. Described treatment: randomized to nivolumab then ipilimumab (arm A) or the reverse (arm B). Some clones are missing from TCRdb's copy, which holds only in-frame ones; the method was immunoSEQ multiplex PCR. The data show some 20,000 clones, around 80% seen once. Here the sequenced sample was CD8+ T cells sorted from blood (inferred from file names), taken from a patient given nivolumab and ipilimumab in sequence. All receptors come from a human donor with melanoma.

The chain uses TRBV6-4 and TRBJ2-2; 12 bases are a match to TRBD2. This CDR3 has 16 residues. Germline CDR1 MRHNA, CDR2 SNTAGT. V shed 5 bases, J shed 4 bases, and the junction held 5 bases outside the gene matches. The DNA for the CDR3 is TGTGCCAGCAGTTCGACTAGCGGGGGAGCCACCGGGGAGCTGTTTTTT. This translates into CASSSTSGGATGELFF.

In this sample, this clone turned up once. J is TRBJ2-2 and V is TRBV11-3, with a weak D call TRBD2 (6 bases). V lost 2 bases to trimming and J lost 4 bases, with 11 bases between them. Germline values: CDR1 SGHNT, CDR2 YENEEA. The length of the CDR3 is 15 residues. The CDR3, as DNA: TGTGCCAGCAGCTTACTAGTCGGGAGCACCGGGGAGCTGTTTTTT. As protein: CASSLLVGSTGELFF.

The DNA for the CDR3 is TGCGCCAGCAGCTTTACCGACGGGAGCTCCTACGAGCAGTACTTC. This gives the protein CASSFTDGSSYEQYF. The chain links TRBV5-1 to TRBJ2-7, with a tentative D call TRBD2 (6 bases). Germline loops: CDR1 SGHRS, CDR2 YFSETQ. There are 15 residues in the CDR3. Trimming cost V 2 bases and J 0 bases, with 12 bases left between them.

The chain carries TRBV9 and TRBJ1-2, with 8 bases identical to TRBD1. V lost 3 bases and J lost 6; bases outside the gene matches: 1. The germline V gene encodes CDR1 SGDLS and CDR2 YYNGEE. The CDR3 length is 12 residues. Here the CDR3 DNA reads TGTGCCAGCAGCGAGACAGGGGATGGCTACACCTTC. Protein: CASSETGDGYTF.

The chain combines TRBV6-5 with TRBJ2-1; 9 bases map to TRBD2. Germline trimming cut 7 bases from V and 5 bases from J; bases unmatched to any gene: 6. This CDR3 region has 14 residues. Germline V gene sequence: CDR1 MNHEY, CDR2 SVGAGI. CDR3 protein: CASIPTSGNNEQFF. CDR3 DNA sequence: TGTGCCAGCATTCCGACTAGCGGAAACAATGAGCAGTTCTTC.

V usage is TRBV28 and J usage is TRBJ2-7, with 8 nucleotides matching TRBD1. V was clipped by 3 bases and J by 3 bases; unmatched bases: 1. The germline CDR1 and CDR2 sequences are MDHEN and SYDVKM. The CDR3 loop spans 13 amino acids. The CDR3 DNA sequence: TGTGCCAGCAGTTTGACAGGGGACTACGAGCAGTACTTC. Amino acids: CASSLTGDYEQYF.

This clone was seen a handful of times. This chain links TRBV6-5 with TRBJ2-5; 7 bases agree with TRBD1. The CDR3 consists of 13 residues. V trimming: 5 bases; J trimming: 3 bases; junction bases outside the gene matches: 3. CDR1 and CDR2 from the germline V gene are MNHEY and SVGAGI. The CDR3 here is CASSEGAEETQYF. The CDR3 DNA reads as TGTGCCAGCAGTGAGGGGGCTGAAGAGACCCAGTACTTC.

CDR3 in amino acids: CASSLAGGNTEAFF. The CDR3 nucleotides read TGCGCCAGCAGCTTGGCAGGGGGGAACACTGAAGCTTTCTTT. The genes are TRBV5-1 and TRBJ1-1, with 7 bases aligning to TRBD1. Trimming cost V 0 bases and J 1 base; bases outside gene matches: 0. Germline V gene data show CDR1 as SGHRS and CDR2 as YFSETQ. The CDR3 covers 14 residues.

The DNA for the CDR3 is TGTGCCACCACGGCAACTAATGAAAAACTGTTTTTT. Translated: CATTATNEKLFF. The chain is built from TRBV7-9 and TRBJ1-4; D not resolved. V was pared by 10 bases and J by 0 bases, with 6 bases between. Germline lookup yields CDR1 SEHNR and CDR2 FQNEAQ (reference sequence). The CDR3 has 12 residues.

This rearrangement joins TRBV13 to TRBJ1-4, with TRBD1 matching over 8 bases. The CDR3 spans 16 residues. V was pared by 4 bases and J by 6 bases, with 10 bases of the junction left unmatched. The germline V gene encodes CDR1 PRHDT and CDR2 FYEKMQ (reference sequence). CDR3 in amino acids: CASSSQAETGDEKLFF. The CDR3 DNA follows: TGTGCCAGCAGCTCACAGGCGGAGACAGGGGATGAAAAACTGTTTTTT.

The gene calls are TRBV28 and TRBJ2-1, with 9 nucleotides matching TRBD1. Germline CDR1 reads MDHEN; CDR2 reads SYDVKM. Trimming removed 4 bases from V and 15 bases from J; junction bases left unmatched: 4. The CDR3 loop spans 11 amino acids. DNA of the CDR3: TGTGCCAGCAGTTCTACAGGGGGCCGGTTCTTC. The encoded protein is CASSSTGGRFF.

The J gene is TRBJ1-2, the V gene TRBV6-1, with D possibly TRBD1 on 5 matching bases. Germline V CDR1 and CDR2: MNHNS, SASEGT. Trimming pared 4 bases from V and 8 bases from J, leaving 11 bases between. The CDR3 sequence is 12 residues long. Written as DNA, the CDR3 is TGTGCCAGCAGTGTCGGAGGGGACGGCTACACCTTC. Its translation is CASSVGGDGYTF.

The chain joins TRBV27 to TRBJ1-2; 8 bases fit TRBD1. The germline V gene encodes CDR1 MNHEY and CDR2 SMNVEV (reference sequence). CDR3 length: 15 residues. Germline trimming cut 5 bases from V and 7 bases from J; bases unmatched to any gene: 12. CDR3 nucleotides: TGTGCCAGCAGTCCAACCGCAGGGGGCGCATTTGGCTACACCTTC. Its protein product is CASSPTAGGAFGYTF.

V usage is TRBV28 and J usage is TRBJ2-3; D is ambiguous. This CDR3 has 12 amino acids. The germline V gene encodes CDR1 MDHEN and CDR2 SYDVKM. The ends were cut back, 1 base at V and 6 bases at J, with 5 bases in the middle. The CDR3 region is CASSLSVDTQYF. The CDR3 DNA reads TGTGCCAGCAGTTTATCGGTGGATACGCAGTATTTT.

This clone was found once. The CDR3 region has the DNA TGTGCCAGCAGTGCCGGGACAGGGAGAAGCTACGAGCAGTACTTC. Amino acids: CASSAGTGRSYEQYF. This chain connects TRBV6-1 to TRBJ2-5; TRBD1 matches 9 bases. TRBJ2-7 matches the DNA end more closely, so the J call is doubtful. CDR1 MNHNS and CDR2 SASEGT come from the germline V gene. This CDR3 comprises 15 residues.

Written as DNA, the CDR3 is TGTGCCTGGAGTGTAGGACAGGCCTACGAGCAGTACTTC. Translating gives CAWSVGQAYEQYF. The genes are TRBV30 and TRBJ2-7, with 7 bases lining up with TRBD1. CDR1 and CDR2 (germline): GTSNPN, SVGIG (reference sequence). V dropped 0 bases and J dropped 2; count of bases not matched to a gene: 1. This CDR3 is built from 13 residues.

V and J are TRBV7-9 and TRBJ1-1; no reliable D call. Germline CDR1 is SEHNR and CDR2 is FQNEAQ (reference sequence). The CDR3 has 16 amino acids. Deletions cut 5 bases from V and 4 bases from J, with 20 bases between. In nucleotides, the CDR3 is TGTGCCAGCAGCCCTAGCCGTGTGAAGGGCTCCACTGAAGCTTTCTTT. It specifies CASSPSRVKGSTEAFF.

This clone appeared a single time. The chain carries TRBV28 and TRBJ2-7, with 9 bases aligning to TRBD2. CDR1 and CDR2 from the germline V gene are MDHEN and SYDVKM. With V trimmed by 4 bases and J by 4 bases, 11 bases remained unmatched. The CDR3 extends over 16 amino acids. CDR3 residues: CASSSAGGRAAYEQYF. In DNA form, the CDR3 reads TGTGCCAGCAGTTCGGCCGGCGGGAGGGCCGCTTACGAGCAGTACTTC.

The genes are TRBV9 and TRBJ2-5, with 8 bases fitting TRBD1. Germline V gene sequence: CDR1 SGDLS, CDR2 YYNGEE. Germline trimming cut 3 bases from V and 5 bases from J; bases unmatched to any gene: 6. CDR3 length: 14 amino acids. CDR3 loop: CASSGTGMIETQYF. The CDR3 nucleotides read TGTGCCAGCAGCGGGACAGGGATGATTGAGACCCAGTACTTC.

V gene TRBV4-1 combines with J gene TRBJ2-7; 7 nucleotides align to TRBD1. V was pared by 0 bases and J by 0 bases, with 5 bases of the junction left unmatched. CDR1 is MGHRA and CDR2 is YSYEKL in the germline V gene. The CDR3 runs to 16 residues. CDR3 DNA: TGCGCCAGCAGCCAAGAAAACAGGGGCCTCTCCTACGAGCAGTACTTC. As protein: CASSQENRGLSYEQYF.

This clone was seen a single time. V usage is TRBV6-5 and J usage is TRBJ2-7; 7 nucleotides agree with TRBD1. Trimming removed 2 bases from V and 1 base from J; junction bases left unmatched: 2. Germline values: CDR1 MNHEY, CDR2 SVGAGI. The CDR3 spans 14 residues. The CDR3 nucleotides are TGTGCCAGCAGTTACGGGGACAGATCCTACGAGCAGTACTTC. Translating gives CASSYGDRSYEQYF.

The rearrangement links TRBV4-2 to TRBJ2-1, with a possible D match to TRBD1 (6 bases). Trimming removed 1 base from V and 7 bases from J, with 11 bases in between. CDR3 length: 14 residues. Germline CDR1 LGHNA, CDR2 YNFKEQ. This chain's CDR3 is CASSQAGAENEQFF. The CDR3 coding sequence is TGTGCCAGCAGCCAAGCAGGGGCCGAGAATGAGCAGTTCTTC.

The V call is TRBV23-1, the J call TRBJ2-7; 7 bases are shared with TRBD2. TRBV23-1 is given ORF status, its function remaining uncertain. J gave up 6 bases and V 3 bases, and 20 bases lay outside the gene matches. This CDR3 contains 18 residues. CDR3 coding DNA: TGCGCCAGCAGTCAGCCCCCCGCCTCGGGGGGAGGTCATCGCGAGCAGTACTTC. This sequence encodes CASSQPPASGGGHREQYF.